The source of this TCR beta chain is a study of graft-versus-host responses after intestinal transplantation (dated by TCRdb to the early 2020s). In the study overall: The transplants that recipients got were multivisceral, liver-intestinal, or isolated intestinal. Alloreactive clones were identified by sequencing pre-transplant mixed lymphocyte reaction products and comparing them with unstimulated pre-transplant donor and recipient T cells. After intestinal transplantation, graft-versus-host and host-versus-graft alloreactive T cell clones in the graft, circulation and bone marrow were tracked using bulk TCR-beta CDR3 sequencing. Donor T cell macrochimerism was defined as a peak of at least 4% donor T cells among recipient peripheral blood mononuclear cells. Every recipient was given anti-thymocyte globulin induction, then maintenance tacrolimus and steroids for around three years. The cohort enrolled 20 to 30 intestinal transplant recipients, one of whom was a retransplant, and 3 patients without pretransplant specimens were excluded. Rather than being sequenced by the commercial service, samples from three later patients were sequenced in-house on an Illumina MiSeq and processed with MiXCR. Overall study results and their limits: In the allografts of patients with donor T cell macrochimerism, GvH to HvG T cell clonal ratios were high. Early after transplant, declines in HvG clones were associated with peak levels of circulating GvH clones. The conclusions were limited by the relatively low number and heterogeneity of the intestinal transplant patients. GvH clones were detected in recipient bone marrow, and some of these GvH clones were observed earlier in ileal mucosa or blood, consistent with an intestinal mucosal origin.

Library preparation was by the immunoSEQ multiplex PCR assay. In most patients, genomic DNA was isolated using the Qiagen DNeasy Blood and Tissue Kit and sent frozen to Adaptive Biotechnologies for TCR sequencing. Adaptive Biotechnologies carried out high-throughput TCR-beta CDR3 sequencing of genomic DNA for most patients. The paper's processing steps were these. TCR sequencing data for approximately 19 patients were retrieved from Adaptive's ImmunoSEQ software; three other patients were processed with MiXCR and VDJtools. To correct CD4 versus CD8 sorting errors, sequences present in both subsets at a frequency ratio below 5:1 were removed. CDR3 nucleotide sequences shared by donor and recipient were removed because the origin of these sequences could not be assigned. At least 2-fold expansion over unstimulated cells and a minimum CFSE-low frequency of 0.002% (template counts) or 0.001% (read counts) were required for clones to be classified as alloreactive. Mappable clones were those detected in sequenced pre-transplant spleen, lymph node, or MLR CFSE-low populations of the donor or recipient. The cumulative frequency of alloreactive clones was calculated as a percentage of all sequences, weighted by copy number. The source is immuneACCESS, and TCRdb retained only in-frame sequences with V and J called. Part of the clones is not carried over; for the studies checked, unresolved V genes explain less than half of this, and the remainder is unexplained. From that table come the V and J calls and clone size; the DNA was used to work out D and trimming. Within this sample are about 100,000 clones, with approximately 84% of them counted one time only. In total, the top ten clones hold around 0.96% of the sample.

A word on this clone: Its recognized antigen is unknown. No much larger clone exists at a distance of one base, and base qualities are not known.

The sample's time point label is to be understood as: cells obtained before transplantation from donor or recipient. CD3+CD4+ and CD3+CD8+ populations were FACS-sorted from unstimulated pre-transplant donor and recipient cells taken from spleen or lymph nodes. The CDR3 holds 13 amino acids from the cysteine to the phenylalanine. Just CDR3 DNA is preserved here, 39 bases in frame from base 1. Trimming costs V 6 bases and J 0 bases, and their ends lie 9 bases apart. CDR1 and CDR2 (MNHEY, SVGAGI) derive from the germline V gene. This sequence uses TRBV6-5 and TRBJ2-7; the D gene is perhaps TRBD1, from 6 matching bases. Specimen: unstimulated CD4+ T cells sorted from spleen or lymph node cells, collected before intestinal transplant. The sequence was collected from a human donor who received an intestinal transplant. The CDR3 reads as follows: CASSPTGSYEQYF. The bases are TGTGCCAGCAGCCCGACAGGCTCCTACGAGCAGTACTTC.